Below are 13 T cell receptor beta chains sequenced from a single sample in a study of molecular identifiers for immune sequencing clone quantification. One entry per CDR3 protein, called by TCRdb with MiXCR from the PCR reads. The sample has more than 250,000 distinct CDR3 sequences; 20% to 25% are singletons. The material sequenced was naive CD8+ T cells from blood, with Jurkat cell RNA spiked in. Subset: FACS-sorted CD8+CD4-CCR7+CD45RA+ naive T cells. The receptors were gathered from a human donor in good health. Some libraries in this study had Jurkat cell RNA spiked in.

The table lists this clonotype with many counts. V gene TRBV6-5 combines with J gene TRBJ2-7; D is uncertain. From germline, CDR1 is MNHEY and CDR2 SVGAGI. With 2 bases removed from V and 3 bases from J, the gap between germline ends came to 8 bases. This CDR3 has 13 amino acids. The CDR3 here is CASSYRTSYEQYF. The CDR3 bases are TGTGCCAGCAGTTACAGGACGAGCTACGAGCAGTACTTC.

A note on this clonotype: A much larger clone differs by one base, so this may be a read error. This chain joins TRBV20-1 and TRBJ2-1; unclear D gene. From germline, CDR1 is DFQATT and CDR2 SNEGSKA (reference sequence). This CDR3 is built from 10 residues. CDR3 amino acids: CCASIHEQFF. For the CDR3, the DNA is TGCTGTGCTAGTATCCATGAGCAGTTCTTC.

In this sample, this clonotype turned up many times. The chain has TRBV6-6 and TRBJ2-7; 9 bases align to TRBD2. The CDR3 is 15 residues long. The V and J ends lost 3 bases and 2 bases, in that order; junction bases with no gene match: 5. Germline V CDR1 and CDR2: MNHNY, SVGAGI (reference sequence). CDR3 amino acids: CASSYSAGGAYEQYF. In DNA form, the CDR3 reads TGTGCCAGCAGTTATTCGGCGGGAGGGGCCTACGAGCAGTACTTC.

Concerning this clonotype: A much more abundant neighbour one base away suggests this may be a read error. The conserved final phenylalanine or tryptophan is absent from the CDR3, which likely points to a read error. CDR3 coding DNA: TGTGCCAGTACCTTCACCGGGGAGCTGTTTTCT. This translates into CASTFTGELFS. The chain is built from TRBV19 and TRBJ2-2; D is undetermined. The germline gives CDR1 LNHDA, CDR2 SQIVND (reference sequence). V was trimmed by 7 bases and J by 4 bases, leaving 4 bases between them. The CDR3 is 11 amino acids.

This clonotype was detected only a few times. The chain is built from TRBV7-9 and TRBJ2-7, with D unclear. V gave up 6 bases and J gave up 5 bases, with 14 bases separating them. Germline V gene data show CDR1 as SEHNR and CDR2 as FQNEAQ (reference sequence). The CDR3 totals 13 residues. The CDR3 spells CASSPAPPHEQYF. The CDR3 DNA reads TGTGCCAGCAGTCCTGCCCCACCACACGAGCAGTACTTC. The full variable domain, with the rest looked up from reference TRBV7-9 and TRBJ2-7, is DTGVSQNPRHKITKRGQNVTFRCDPISEHNRLYWYRQTLGQGPEFLTYFQNEAQLEKSRLLSDRFSAERPKGSFSTLEIQRTEQGDSAMYLCASSPAPPHEQYFGPGTRLTVT.

This chain joins TRBV3-1 and TRBJ2-7; no clear D gene. CDR3 length equals 12 residues. Germline V gives CDR1 LGHDT, CDR2 YNNKEL (reference sequence). The V and J ends lost 1 base and 2 bases respectively, with 3 bases between them. The CDR3 region has the DNA TGTGCCAGCAGCCAAGTGACCTACGAGCAGTACTTC. Protein: CASSQVTYEQYF.

This clonotype was found a few times. The chain joins TRBV27 to TRBJ1-6, with TRBD1 matching 7 bases. V shed 5 bases, J shed 10 bases, and the junction held 8 bases outside the gene matches. This CDR3 is 14 amino acids long. The germline V gene encodes CDR1 MNHEY and CDR2 SMNVEV (reference sequence). DNA for the CDR3: TGTGCCAGCAGTCTCCAGGGGGACGGGTCACCCCTCCACTTT. Its translation: CASSLQGDGSPLHF.

This chain links TRBV4-2 with TRBJ2-3, with D possibly called TRBD1 or TRBD2 (5 bases each). Germline V lookup: CDR1 LGHNA, CDR2 YNFKEQ. The CDR3 loop spans 16 amino acids. Trimming removed 0 bases at V and 7 bases at J, with 17 bases between. This CDR3 is CASSQDRELDFNTQYF. The CDR3 DNA reads as TGTGCCAGCAGCCAAGACAGGGAACTAGACTTTAATACGCAGTATTTT.

This clonotype came up once. The chain uses TRBV5-1 and TRBJ2-7, with 7 bases lining up with TRBD2. With 6 bases clipped from V and 2 bases from J, the junction kept 11 bases outside the gene matches. CDR3 length equals 15 residues. The germline V gene encodes CDR1 SGHRS and CDR2 YFSETQ. The CDR3 here is CASKVGAGEAYEQYF. The CDR3 DNA follows: TGCGCCAGCAAAGTGGGTGCGGGAGAGGCCTACGAGCAGTACTTC.

V is TRBV6-5 and J is TRBJ2-2; 10 bases match TRBD1. From germline, CDR1 is MNHEY and CDR2 SVGAGI. V was pared by 0 bases and J by 6 bases, with 7 bases of the junction left unmatched. This CDR3 spans 17 amino acids. CDR3 in DNA: TGTGCCAGCAGTTACTCCCCCGGGACAGGGGAATCCGGGGAGCTGTTTTTT. Its protein is CASSYSPGTGESGELFF.

Notes on this clonotype: It may be a read error: a sequence one base away is much more abundant. The chain links TRBV19 to TRBJ1-4; perhaps TRBD1 as D (6 bases). The V gene's germline CDR1 is LNHDA and CDR2 SQIVND (reference sequence). Trimming pared 7 bases from V and 2 bases from J, leaving 11 bases between. The CDR3 loop spans 14 amino acids. In DNA, the CDR3 is TGTGCCAGTATGGTCAGGGGTACTAATGAAAAACTGTTTTTT. It encodes CASMVRGTNEKLFF.

This clonotype was seen ten or more times. V and J are TRBV12-3 or TRBV12-4 and TRBJ1-2; 9 bases align to TRBD1. Trimming took 4 bases from V and 4 from J; bases not matched to a gene: 10. The CDR3 spans 16 residues. The CDR3 protein is CASSSHRQGESYGYTF. CDR3 nucleotides: TGTGCCAGCAGTTCCCACCGACAGGGGGAAAGCTATGGCTACACCTTC.

Comment on this clonotype: A much larger clone lies a single base off, so this may be a read error. The chain couples TRBV20-1 to TRBJ2-7, with D perhaps being TRBD1 or TRBD2 (5 bases each). The CDR3 runs 12 residues. Germline V gene sequence: CDR1 DFQATT, CDR2 SNEGSKA (reference sequence). Trimming stripped 6 bases from V and 5 bases from J, with 14 bases between. The CDR3 here is CSAHGGSNEQYF. CDR3 nucleotides: TGCAGTGCCCATGGGGGAAGTAACGAGCAGTACTTC.